Below are 5 T cell receptor beta chains sequenced from a single sample in a study of blood T cell repertoires in COVID-19. Only in-frame clones appear in the TCRdb table, and some are missing; sequencing was by immunoSEQ multiplex PCR. The repertoire holds around 170,000 clones, 88% seen once, with around 25% in the top ten. The sample was peripheral blood. The receptors come from a man in his 60s with acute or convalescent COVID-19.

The V and J genes are TRBV7-9 and TRBJ1-1; D not certain. The germline V and J ends were trimmed by 5 bases and 1 base, with 11 bases remaining between them. Germline-derived CDR1 and CDR2 are SEHNR and FQNEAQ (reference sequence). The CDR3 runs to 14 residues. The CDR3 DNA reads as TGTGCCAGCAGCCAGTCGTCAGGGAACACTGAAGCTTTCTTT. Protein: CASSQSSGNTEAFF.

V and J are TRBV7-8 and TRBJ2-1, with D possibly being TRBD2 (6 bases). Between the trimmed V and J ends, which lost 1 base and 0 bases, there was a span of 16 bases. CDR1 and CDR2 from the germline V gene are SGHVS and FQNEAQ. The CDR3 runs to 18 residues. DNA of the CDR3: TGTGCCAGCAGCTTAGAGTATGGCGGGAAGAGCTCCTACAATGAGCAGTTCTTC. As protein: CASSLEYGGKSSYNEQFF.

The sample holds a few counts of this clone. The J gene is TRBJ2-7, the V gene TRBV12-3 or TRBV12-4; possible D gene TRBD1, 5 bases. Trimming removed 3 bases at V and 3 bases at J, with 9 bases between. There are 13 residues in the CDR3. In nucleotides, the CDR3 is TGTGCCAGCAGTTTGAGACAGAGCTACGAGCAGTACTTC. Protein product: CASSLRQSYEQYF.

V is TRBV5-1 and J is TRBJ2-4, with 16 bases lining up with TRBD2. The junction had 6 bases not matched to a gene; V was cut back by 4 bases and J by 8 bases. There are 16 residues in the CDR3. Germline V gene lookup returns CDR1 SGHRS and CDR2 YFSETQ. CDR3 sequence reads: CASSLGTSGGADIQYF. DNA for the CDR3: TGCGCCAGCAGCCTCGGGACTAGCGGGGGGGCAGACATTCAGTACTTC. Filled out from reference TRBV5-1 and TRBJ2-4, the complete variable domain reads KAGVTQTPRYLIKTRGQQVTLSCSPISGHRSVSWYQQTPGQGLQFLFEYFSETQRNKGNFPGRFSGRQFSNSRSEMNVSTLELGDSALYLCASSLGTSGGADIQYFGAGTRLSVL.

The chain combines TRBV5-1 with TRBJ1-1, with D possibly TRBD1 on 6 matching bases. Germline assignment: CDR1 SGHRS and CDR2 YFSETQ. V was pared by 3 bases and J by 4 bases, with 19 bases between. The CDR3 runs 16 residues. CDR3: CASSSGAWGEGTEAFF. The DNA for the CDR3 is TGCGCCAGCAGCTCAGGGGCCTGGGGCGAGGGCACTGAAGCTTTCTTT.